A selection of T cell receptor beta chains follows, all from one sample in a study of graft-versus-host responses after intestinal transplantation. TCRdb's copy holds only in-frame clones and misses some; the assay was immunoSEQ multiplex PCR. The sample shows roughly 80,000 clones, approximately 90% of them seen only once. Sample: PBMCs, taken 98 days after intestinal transplantation. These receptors all come from a human patient who received an intestinal transplant, so some T cells may come from the graft donor. Each CDR3 is given with its conserved first and last residue. Each record gives: D gene, clone size, J gene, V gene, CDR3 protein, CDR3 DNA. A D gene is named only where the DNA matches it firmly. Rows give clone size only sometimes, using once, few, many, or a class for an expanded clone.

- - TRBJ1-2 TRBV7-9 CASSLLTGGGYTF TGTGCCAGCAGCTTATTGACAGGCGGTGGCTACACCTTC
- - TRBJ1-5 TRBV6-6 CASSYSGGEHQPQHF TGTGCCAGCAGTTACTCGGGAGGGGAACATCAGCCCCAGCATTTT
- - TRBJ2-3 TRBV4-1 CASSQVEGTTDTQYF TGCGCCAGCAGCCAAGTTGAGGGTACCACAGATACGCAGTATTTT
TRBD2 - TRBJ2-1 TRBV5-6 CASSPRDYSYNEQFF TGTGCCAGCAGCCCCCGGGACTACTCCTACAATGAGCAGTTCTTC
TRBD2 - TRBJ2-1 TRBV6-4 CASSATSGPYNEQFF TGTGCCAGCAGCGCCACTAGCGGGCCCTACAATGAGCAGTTCTTC
TRBD1 - TRBJ1-3 TRBV6-5 CASSSATGGSGNTIYF TGTGCCAGCAGTTCTGCCACAGGGGGCTCGGGAAACACCATATATTTT
TRBD1 - TRBJ1-2 TRBV19 CASGDRQEGYTF TGTGCCAGTGGGGACAGGCAGGAAGGCTACACCTTC
- - TRBJ2-1 TRBV6-6 CASSPNLGSYNEQFF TGTGCCAGCAGCCCAAACCTGGGCTCCTACAATGAGCAGTTCTTC
- - TRBJ1-1 TRBV7-3 CASGAGVNTEAFF TGTGCCAGCGGCGCGGGTGTGAACACTGAAGCTTTCTTT
TRBD2 - TRBJ2-7 TRBV13 CASSLGGLAGSYEQYF TGTGCCAGCAGCTTGGGTGGGCTAGCGGGTTCCTACGAGCAGTACTTC
- - TRBJ2-5 TRBV28 CASSTQETQYF TGTGCCAGCAGCACCCAAGAGACCCAGTACTTC
- - TRBJ2-3 TRBV6-1 CASRGGWGTDTQYF TGTGCCAGCAGGGGGGGCTGGGGCACAGATACGCAGTATTTT
TRBD2 - TRBJ2-1 TRBV7-9 CASSLPGLAGDNEQFF TGTGCCAGCAGCCTTCCCGGACTAGCGGGCGACAATGAGCAGTTCTTC
- - TRBJ1-5 TRBV5-1 CASSLEGIYQPQHF TGCGCCAGCAGCTTGGAAGGGATCTACCAGCCCCAGCATTTT
- once TRBJ1-2 TRBV11-2 CASSSPRGRAGGYTF TGTGCCAGCAGCTCTCCGAGGGGGAGGGCTGGGGGCTACACCTTC
- once TRBJ2-4 TRBV19 CASSIVLAKNIQYF TGTGCCAGTAGTATTGTACTAGCCAAAAACATTCAGTACTTC
TRBD2 - TRBJ2-7 TRBV19 CANTGLAGFYEQYF TGTGCCAATACTGGACTAGCGGGATTCTACGAGCAGTACTTC
- - TRBJ1-2 TRBV2 CASRGQGNYGYTF TGTGCCAGCAGGGGGCAGGGGAACTATGGCTACACCTTC
TRBD1 - TRBJ1-2 TRBV5-4 CASSLWDREGYTF TGTGCCAGCAGCTTGTGGGACAGGGAGGGCTACACCTTC
- - TRBJ2-5 TRBV28 CASSPGYQETQYF TGTGCCAGCAGCCCCGGGTACCAAGAGACCCAGTACTTC
- - TRBJ2-4 TRBV5-1 CASSGPGLAKNIQYF TGCGCCAGCAGCGGCCCGGGACTAGCCAAAAACATTCAGTACTTC